The 20 T cell receptor beta chains reported below all come from one sample, sequenced in a study of T cells after posttransplantation cyclophosphamide. Using immunoSEQ multiplex PCR, the repertoire was profiled, and TCRdb retains in-frame clones only, with some absent. The repertoire holds some 9,400 clones, with 95% to 98% as singletons. The naive gate required viable CD3+CD4+ or CD3+CD8+ cells with CCR7+CD45RA+CD45RO-CD95-CD27+CD28+ phenotype. Sequenced sample: naive CD4+ T cells sorted from PBMCs. The receptors stem from an older woman in good health, CMV-negative, and a related stem cell transplant donor.

This chain links TRBV2 with TRBJ2-4, with a tentative D call TRBD1 (6 bases). This CDR3 has 13 residues. Germline lookup yields CDR1 SNHLY and CDR2 FYNNEI. Trimming took off 4 bases at V and 4 bases at J, with 8 bases between the two ends. The CDR3 here is CASSGGQKNIQYF. CDR3 DNA: TGTGCCAGCAGTGGGGGGCAGAAAAACATTCAGTACTTC.

The rearrangement uses TRBV6-6 and TRBJ2-7; TRBD2 aligns across 11 bases. CDR3 length: 15 amino acids. Germline lookup yields CDR1 MNHNY and CDR2 SVGAGI (reference sequence). V lost 0 bases and J lost 4; bases outside the gene matches: 2. The CDR3 reads CASSYSTSGEYEQYV. The DNA for the CDR3 is TGTGCCAGCAGTTACTCGACTAGCGGGGAGTACGAGCAGTACGTC.

The CDR3 DNA follows: TGTGCCAGCAGTTTGGGGGCGGGGGGCACCGGGGAGCTGTTTTTT. Encoded protein: CASSLGAGGTGELFF. The V gene is TRBV27, the J gene TRBJ2-2, with 8 positions matching TRBD2. The V gene's germline CDR1 is MNHEY and CDR2 SMNVEV (reference sequence). The CDR3 has 15 residues. V lost 3 bases and J lost 4; bases outside the gene matches: 4.

V usage is TRBV2 and J usage is TRBJ1-1; 12 bases match TRBD1. Germline values: CDR1 SNHLY, CDR2 FYNNEI. The ends lost 6 bases at V and 5 bases at J; junction bases unmatched: 10. This CDR3 is built from 16 residues. The CDR3 is CASSAGTGGSGTEAFF. CDR3 in DNA: TGTGCCAGCAGCGCCGGGACAGGGGGCAGTGGGACTGAAGCTTTCTTT.

The V call is TRBV2, the J call TRBJ2-1; 12 positions agree with TRBD1. Germline trimming cut 7 bases from V and 5 bases from J; bases unmatched to any gene: 6. Germline V gives CDR1 SNHLY, CDR2 FYNNEI. The CDR3 is made up of 15 amino acids. CDR3 coding DNA: TGTGCCAGCATCGGGACAGGGGGCAACAACAATGAGCAGTTCTTC. Protein: CASIGTGGNNNEQFF.

This chain joins TRBV28 and TRBJ2-1; D possibly corresponds to TRBD2 (5 bases). Germline CDR1 and CDR2: MDHEN and SYDVKM. This CDR3 region has 15 residues. V was trimmed by 5 bases and J by 0 bases, leaving 11 bases between them. For the CDR3, the DNA is TGTGCCAGCAGTACCCTACGGGGCTCCTACAATGAGCAGTTCTTC. Residues: CASSTLRGSYNEQFF.

V usage is TRBV19 and J usage is TRBJ2-5; TRBD2 aligns across 7 bases. Germline V gene lookup returns CDR1 LNHDA and CDR2 SQIVND (reference sequence). The length of the CDR3 is 14 residues. The trim removed 9 bases at V and 2 bases at J, leaving 9 bases unmatched. Here the CDR3 DNA reads TGTGCCAGCAGGCATTTGGGGGGGCAAGAGACCCAGTACTTC. Translated: CASRHLGGQETQYF.

The rearrangement joins TRBV2 to TRBJ2-6; TRBD1 matches at 8 bases. The CDR3 has 17 residues. Germline V lookup: CDR1 SNHLY, CDR2 FYNNEI. V lost 2 bases to trimming and J lost 4 bases; unmatched junction nucleotides: 7. CDR3 sequence reads: CASSERSGGSGANVLTF. In DNA form, the CDR3 reads TGTGCCAGCAGTGAAAGGTCAGGGGGCTCAGGGGCCAACGTCCTGACTTTC.

V and J are TRBV11-3 and TRBJ1-1, with a possible D match to TRBD1 (5 bases). Germline V gene data show CDR1 as SGHNT and CDR2 as YENEEA. V was trimmed by 1 base and J by 2 bases, leaving 11 bases between them. There are 15 residues in the CDR3. CDR3 in amino acids: CASSLGKGLNTEAFF. The CDR3 nucleotides are TGTGCCAGCAGCTTAGGAAAGGGGTTAAACACTGAAGCTTTCTTT.

The chain joins TRBV7-2 to TRBJ2-3; D not resolved. V lost 1 base and J 4 bases, leaving 9 bases between the germline ends. CDR1 SGHTA and CDR2 FQGNSA come from the germline V gene. The CDR3 is 14 amino acids. The CDR3 is CASSLGGAADTQYF. For the CDR3, the DNA is TGTGCCAGCAGCTTAGGTGGAGCAGCAGATACGCAGTATTTT.

The chain joins TRBV6-5 to TRBJ2-1; 11 bases map to TRBD1. J gave up 7 bases and V 5 bases, and 7 bases lay outside the gene matches. CDR3 length equals 15 residues. The germline V gene has CDR1 MNHEY and CDR2 SVGAGI. CDR3 sequence reads: CASSPPGQGVNEQFF. The CDR3 DNA reads TGTGCCAGCAGTCCTCCGGGACAGGGGGTGAATGAGCAGTTCTTC.

In its sample, this clone was seen a few times. The V and J genes are TRBV27 and TRBJ2-2; TRBD2 might be the D (5 bases). This CDR3 has 16 amino acids. V was pared by 11 bases and J by 6 bases, with 25 bases between. Per germline, CDR1 MNHEY and CDR2 SMNVEV (reference sequence). This CDR3 reads CASPSSGKAAAGELFF. CDR3 nucleotide sequence: TGTGCCTCGCCTAGCTCGGGTAAAGCTGCGGCCGGGGAGCTGTTTTTT.

This chain joins TRBV19 and TRBJ1-2, with TRBD1 matching 7 bases. The CDR3 is made up of 13 amino acids. Germline V lookup: CDR1 LNHDA, CDR2 SQIVND (reference sequence). With 7 bases clipped from V and 6 bases from J, the junction kept 8 bases outside the gene matches. The DNA for the CDR3 is TGTGCCAGTACCACTAGGGGGCCGGATGGCTACACCTTC. Translating it yields CASTTRGPDGYTF.

This clone is a singleton in its sample. The chain has TRBV2 and TRBJ2-7, with no clear D. This CDR3 has 15 residues. Trimming cost V 5 bases and J 6 bases, with 20 bases left between them. Germline assignment: CDR1 SNHLY and CDR2 FYNNEI. The CDR3 region is CASSQTLTYRLEQYV. CDR3 nucleotide sequence: TGTGCCAGCAGTCAAACCTTGACTTATCGTCTCGAGCAGTACGTC.

The chain is built from TRBV29-1 and TRBJ2-5; the D gene is possibly TRBD1 (5 bases). The V and J ends lost 4 bases and 2 bases respectively, with 11 bases between them. Germline CDR1 reads SQVTM; CDR2 reads ANQGSEA. This CDR3 has 13 residues. Written as DNA, the CDR3 is TGCAGCGTTGGGCAGGGCCCGCAAGAGACCCAGTACTTC. This translates into CSVGQGPQETQYF.

CDR3 protein: CASSPTGTTGELFF. The CDR3 DNA is TGTGCCAGCTCACCTACAGGGACCACCGGGGAGCTGTTTTTT. This sequence joins TRBV18 and TRBJ2-2; D perhaps matches TRBD1 (6 bases). Germline values: CDR1 KGHSH, CDR2 LQKENI. Trimming took off 3 bases at V and 4 bases at J, with 9 bases between the two ends. This CDR3 has 14 residues.

The chain couples TRBV7-2 to TRBJ1-5; no firm D call. V was shortened by 5 bases and J by 0 bases, with 8 bases between the two germline ends. The CDR3 extends over 14 amino acids. CDR1 is SGHTA and CDR2 is FQGNSA in the germline V gene. The CDR3 DNA reads as TGTGCCAGCAGCCTAGACTATAGCAATCAGCCCCAGCATTTT. This encodes CASSLDYSNQPQHF. The full variable domain, its missing parts supplied by reference TRBV7-2 and TRBJ1-5, is GAGVSQSPSNKVTEKGKDVELRCDPISGHTALYWYRQSLGQGLEFLIYFQGNSAPDKSGLPSDRFSAERTGGSVSTLTIQRTQQEDSAVYLCASSLDYSNQPQHFGDGTRLSIL.

The genes are TRBV10-3 and TRBJ1-2; D is unclear. Trimming pared 5 bases from V and 2 bases from J, leaving 9 bases between. Germline CDR1 ENHRY, CDR2 SYGVKD. This CDR3 comprises 13 residues. CDR3 loop: CAISPGTNYGYTF. The CDR3 DNA sequence: TGTGCCATCAGTCCGGGTACCAACTATGGCTACACCTTC.

The chain uses TRBV4-1 and TRBJ2-1; 12 bases match TRBD2. The CDR3 runs to 17 residues. Germline lookup yields CDR1 MGHRA and CDR2 YSYEKL. The trim removed 4 bases at V and 4 bases at J, leaving 8 bases unmatched. As DNA, the CDR3 is TGCGCCAGCAGCCTAGGGGGCACTAGCGGGAGGTACAATGAGCAGTTCTTC. As protein: CASSLGGTSGRYNEQFF.

This sequence joins TRBV11-1 and TRBJ2-1, with TRBD1 identical over 8 bases. The V and J ends lost 5 bases and 2 bases, in that order; junction bases with no gene match: 5. Germline CDR1 SGHAT, CDR2 FQDESV (reference sequence). The CDR3 consists of 15 residues. The CDR3 is CASSPTRGPYNEQFF. The CDR3 DNA follows: TGTGCCAGCAGCCCTACCAGGGGGCCCTACAATGAGCAGTTCTTC.